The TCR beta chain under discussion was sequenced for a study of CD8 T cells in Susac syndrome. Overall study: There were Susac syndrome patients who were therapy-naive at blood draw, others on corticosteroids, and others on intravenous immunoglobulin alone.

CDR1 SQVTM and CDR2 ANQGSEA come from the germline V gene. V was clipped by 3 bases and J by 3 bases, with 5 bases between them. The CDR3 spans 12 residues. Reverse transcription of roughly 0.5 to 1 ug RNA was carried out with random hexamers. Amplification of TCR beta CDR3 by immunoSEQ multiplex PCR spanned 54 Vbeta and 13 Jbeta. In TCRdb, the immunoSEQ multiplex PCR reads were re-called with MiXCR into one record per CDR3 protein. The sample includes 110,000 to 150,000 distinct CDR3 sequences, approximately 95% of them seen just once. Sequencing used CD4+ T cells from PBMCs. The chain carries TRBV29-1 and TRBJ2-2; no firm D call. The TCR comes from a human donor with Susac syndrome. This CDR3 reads CSVDGYTGELFF. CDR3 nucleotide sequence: TGCAGCGTTGATGGTTACACCGGGGAGCTGTTTTTT.